This is a list of T cell receptor beta chains from one sample in a study of T cell responses to AZD1222 COVID-19 vaccine. The method was immunoSEQ multiplex PCR; TCRdb's version includes in-frame clones alone and lacks a portion of them. Here the sample spans roughly 200,000 clones, almost 90% being singletons. Sequencing used peripheral blood, obtained on day 0 of AZD1222 vaccination. Receptor source: an adult in good health. Each CDR3 is given with its conserved first and last residue. The D gene is left open where the match is weak. Clone size is shown for a subset of rows, as once, few, many or a class of expanded clone.

clone size	D gene	J gene	V gene	CDR3 protein	CDR3 DNA
NA	TRBD2	TRBJ2-3	TRBV9	CASSVVPSGGTDTQYF	TGTGCCAGCAGCGTAGTGCCTAGCGGGGGCACAGATACGCAGTATTTT
NA	TRBD2	TRBJ2-7	TRBV7-9	CASSLTRGDEQYF	TGTGCCAGCAGCTTAACCCGGGGGGATGAGCAGTACTTC
NA	TRBD2	TRBJ2-1	TRBV4-1	CASSQVAGGSYNEQFF	TGCGCCAGCAGCCAGGTAGCGGGGGGCTCCTACAATGAGCAGTTCTTC
once	NA	TRBJ1-4	TRBV29-1	CSGGQLDEKLFF	TGCAGCGGTGGACAGCTTGATGAAAAACTGTTTTTT
NA	TRBD1	TRBJ2-2	TRBV2	CASSGQGRGGELFF	TGTGCCAGCAGCGGACAGGGTCGGGGCGGGGAGCTGTTTTTT
NA	TRBD1	TRBJ1-1	TRBV19	CASSIGGTAGEAFF	TGTGCCAGTAGTATCGGGGGGACAGCGGGCGAAGCTTTCTTT
NA	TRBD1	TRBJ1-1	TRBV5-6	CASSPRDRAYSTEAFF	TGTGCCAGCAGCCCCCGGGACAGGGCCTATAGCACTGAAGCTTTCTTT
NA	NA	TRBJ2-1	TRBV7-9	CASSDGQYNEQFF	TGTGCCAGCAGCGACGGACAATACAATGAGCAGTTCTTC
NA	TRBD1	TRBJ1-4	TRBV2	CASNWAGGPNEKLFF	TGTGCCAGCAATTGGGCAGGGGGGCCTAATGAAAAACTGTTTTTT
NA	TRBD1	TRBJ2-2	TRBV14	CASSPTGGSGELFF	TGTGCCAGCAGCCCAACAGGGGGCTCCGGGGAGCTGTTTTTT
NA	NA	TRBJ1-6	TRBV30	CAWRKGRDNSPLHF	TGTGCCTGGAGAAAGGGTCGCGATAATTCACCCCTCCACTTT
NA	NA	TRBJ2-1	TRBV5-4	CASSPYNEQFF	TGTGCCAGCAGCCCATACAATGAGCAGTTCTTC
NA	NA	TRBJ2-2	TRBV7-9	CASSLGSTGELFF	TGTGCCAGCAGCTTAGGAAGCACCGGGGAGCTGTTTTTT
few	NA	TRBJ1-1	TRBV28	CASSLMGDTEAFF	TGTGCCAGCAGTTTAATGGGGGACACTGAAGCTTTCTTT
NA	NA	TRBJ1-1	TRBV7-3	CASSPRGPNTEAFF	TGTGCCAGCAGCCCAAGGGGCCCGAACACTGAAGCTTTCTTT
NA	TRBD1	TRBJ2-1	TRBV5-4	CASSTSPRGQGAHEQFF	TGTGCCAGCAGCACTAGCCCCCGGGGACAGGGGGCGCATGAGCAGTTCTTC
NA	NA	TRBJ2-7	TRBV6-2/TRBV6-3	CASSYSTSGSYEQYF	TGTGCCAGCAGTTACTCGACGTCAGGATCCTACGAGCAGTACTTC
NA	TRBD1	TRBJ2-7	TRBV18	CASSPGTGVGSYEQYF	TGTGCCAGCTCACCAGGGACAGGGGTAGGGTCCTACGAGCAGTACTTC
NA	TRBD1	TRBJ1-2	TRBV19	CASSTPGTGGPNSYTF	TGTGCCAGTAGTACTCCCGGGACAGGGGGCCCAAACAGCTACACCTTC
NA	NA	TRBJ1-6	TRBV27	CATSRGVDSPLHF	TGTGCCACCAGTCGGGGGGTCGATTCACCCCTCCACTTT
NA	NA	TRBJ1-2	TRBV7-9	CASSLGAREDGYTF	TGTGCCAGCAGCTTAGGGGCCAGGGAGGATGGCTACACCTTC
once	NA	TRBJ1-6	TRBV12-5	CASAQKNRDRASPLHF	TGTGCTAGTGCCCAGAAAAACCGGGACCGCGCCTCACCCCTCCACTTT
NA	NA	TRBJ2-2	TRBV7-3	CASSSDPYVGELFF	TGTGCCAGCAGCTCAGACCCCTACGTCGGGGAGCTGTTTTTT
NA	TRBD2	TRBJ2-1	TRBV10-1	CASSVFREGNEQFF	TGCGCCAGCAGTGTTTTCAGGGAGGGCAATGAGCAGTTCTTC